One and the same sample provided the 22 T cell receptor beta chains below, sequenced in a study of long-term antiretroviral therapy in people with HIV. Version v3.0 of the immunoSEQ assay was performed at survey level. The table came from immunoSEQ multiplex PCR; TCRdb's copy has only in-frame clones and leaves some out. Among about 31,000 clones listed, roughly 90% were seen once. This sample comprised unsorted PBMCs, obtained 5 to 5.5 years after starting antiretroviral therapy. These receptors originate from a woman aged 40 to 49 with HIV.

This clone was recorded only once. The CDR3 DNA reads as TGTGCCAGCAGCGAAACTAGCGGGCCCTACGAGCAGTACTTC. This translates into CASSETSGPYEQYF. V is TRBV9 and J is TRBJ2-7; TRBD2 agrees at 9 bases. With 3 bases clipped from V and 2 bases from J, the junction kept 3 bases outside the gene matches. The CDR3 is 14 amino acids. The V gene's germline CDR1 is SGDLS and CDR2 YYNGEE.

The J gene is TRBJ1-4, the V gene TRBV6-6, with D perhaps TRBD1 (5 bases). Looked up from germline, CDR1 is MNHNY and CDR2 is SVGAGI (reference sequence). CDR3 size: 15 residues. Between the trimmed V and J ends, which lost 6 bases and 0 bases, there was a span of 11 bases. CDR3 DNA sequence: TGTGCCAGCAGCTCGACAGAAGCAACTAATGAAAAACTGTTTTTT. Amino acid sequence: CASSSTEATNEKLFF.

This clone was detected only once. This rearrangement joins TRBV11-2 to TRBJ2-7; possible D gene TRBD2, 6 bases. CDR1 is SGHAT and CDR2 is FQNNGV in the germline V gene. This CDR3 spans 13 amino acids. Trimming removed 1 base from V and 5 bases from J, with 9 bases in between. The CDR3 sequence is CASSLGPSDEQYF. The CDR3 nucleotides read TGTGCCAGCAGCTTAGGTCCTAGCGACGAGCAGTACTTC. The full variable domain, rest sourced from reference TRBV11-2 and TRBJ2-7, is EAGVAQSPRYKIIEKRQSVAFWCNPISGHATLYWYQQILGQGPKLLIQFQNNGVVDDSQLPKDRFSAERLKGVDSTLKIQPAKLEDSAVYLCASSLGPSDEQYFGPGTRLTVT.

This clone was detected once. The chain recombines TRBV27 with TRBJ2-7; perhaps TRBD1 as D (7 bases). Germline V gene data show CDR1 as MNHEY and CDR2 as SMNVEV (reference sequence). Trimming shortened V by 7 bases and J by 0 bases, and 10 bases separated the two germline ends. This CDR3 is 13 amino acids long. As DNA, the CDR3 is TGTGCCAGCAACCAGGGGGGCTCCTACGAGCAGTACTTC. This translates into CASNQGGSYEQYF.

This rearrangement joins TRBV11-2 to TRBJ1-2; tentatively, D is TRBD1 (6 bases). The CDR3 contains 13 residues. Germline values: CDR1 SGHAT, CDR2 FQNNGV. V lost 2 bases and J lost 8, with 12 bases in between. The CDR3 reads CASSLIQGGGYTF. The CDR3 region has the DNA TGTGCCAGCAGCTTAATACAGGGAGGAGGCTACACCTTC.

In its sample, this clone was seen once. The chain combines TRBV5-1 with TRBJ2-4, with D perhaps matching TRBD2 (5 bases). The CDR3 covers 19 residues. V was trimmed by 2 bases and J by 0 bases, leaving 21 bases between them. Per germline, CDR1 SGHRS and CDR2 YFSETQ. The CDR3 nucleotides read TGCGCCAGCAGCTTAGGCAGGTTCGAGGGCTTACTAGCCAAAAACATTCAGTACTTC. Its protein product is CASSLGRFEGLLAKNIQYF.

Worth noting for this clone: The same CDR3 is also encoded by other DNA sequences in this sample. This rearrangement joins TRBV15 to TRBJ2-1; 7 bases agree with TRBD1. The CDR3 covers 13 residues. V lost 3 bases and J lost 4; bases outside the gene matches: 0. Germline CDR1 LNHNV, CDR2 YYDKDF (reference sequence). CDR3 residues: CATSRGQYNEQFF. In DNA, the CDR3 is TGTGCCACCAGCAGGGGACAGTACAATGAGCAGTTCTTC. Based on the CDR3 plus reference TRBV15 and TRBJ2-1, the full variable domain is DAMVIQNPRYQVTQFGKPVTLSCSQTLNHNVMYWYQQKSSQAPKLLFHYYDKDFNNEADTPDNFQSRRPNTSFCFLDIRSPGLGDTAMYLCATSRGQYNEQFFGPGTRLTVL.

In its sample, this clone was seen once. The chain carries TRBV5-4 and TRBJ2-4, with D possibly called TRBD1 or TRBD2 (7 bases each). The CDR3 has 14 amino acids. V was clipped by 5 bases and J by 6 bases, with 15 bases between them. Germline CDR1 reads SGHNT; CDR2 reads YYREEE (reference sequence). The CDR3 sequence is CASRPQGGANIQYF. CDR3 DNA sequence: TGTGCCAGCAGACCCCAGGGGGGGGCAAACATTCAGTACTTC.

CDR3 nucleotide sequence: TGTGCCAGCCGCGGCGTTTTCTCTGGAAACACCATATATTTT. This encodes CASRGVFSGNTIYF. The rearrangement uses TRBV7-2 and TRBJ1-3, with no clear D. CDR3 length: 14 residues. Trimming left V 8 bases short and J 0 bases short, with 11 bases between. Germline lookup yields CDR1 SGHTA and CDR2 FQGNSA.

The CDR3 region has the DNA TGCGCCAGCAGTGAGTCATCTAGCCCTGGCCAAGAGACCCAGTACTTC. Protein product: CASSESSSPGQETQYF. The chain combines TRBV10-1 with TRBJ2-5; D perhaps matches TRBD2 (5 bases). Trimming took off 0 bases at V and 1 base at J, with 12 bases between the two ends. The CDR3 totals 16 residues. CDR1 is WNHNN, CDR2 SYGVQD, per germline (reference sequence).

The CDR3 DNA reads TGTGCCAGCAGCTTGGGGGACAGCACTAACTATGGCTACACCTTC. Protein: CASSLGDSTNYGYTF. This chain links TRBV5-6 with TRBJ1-2; 7 bases fit TRBD1. Looked up from germline, CDR1 is SGHDT and CDR2 is YYEEEE. The CDR3 contains 15 residues. Trimming cost V 0 bases and J 0 bases; bases outside gene matches: 2.

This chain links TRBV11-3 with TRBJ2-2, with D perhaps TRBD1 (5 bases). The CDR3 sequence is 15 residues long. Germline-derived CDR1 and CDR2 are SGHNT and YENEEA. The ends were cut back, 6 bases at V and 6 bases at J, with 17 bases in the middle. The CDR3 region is CASRAYDSKAGELFF. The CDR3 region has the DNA TGTGCCAGCAGAGCTTACGACAGTAAGGCCGGGGAGCTGTTTTTT.

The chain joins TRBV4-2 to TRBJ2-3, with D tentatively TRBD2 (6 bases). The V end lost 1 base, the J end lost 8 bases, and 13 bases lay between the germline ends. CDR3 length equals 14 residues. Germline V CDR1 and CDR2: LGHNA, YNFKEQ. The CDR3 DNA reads TGTGCCAGCAGCCAAGGGGGAGCCGGGAGTACGCAGTATTTT. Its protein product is CASSQGGAGSTQYF.

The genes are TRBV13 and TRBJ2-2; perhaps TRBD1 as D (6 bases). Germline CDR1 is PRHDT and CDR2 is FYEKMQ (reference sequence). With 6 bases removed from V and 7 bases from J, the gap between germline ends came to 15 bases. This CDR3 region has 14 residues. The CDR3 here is CASRPYRAGGELFF. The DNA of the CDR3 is TGTGCCAGCAGGCCGTACAGGGCCGGCGGGGAGCTGTTTTTT.

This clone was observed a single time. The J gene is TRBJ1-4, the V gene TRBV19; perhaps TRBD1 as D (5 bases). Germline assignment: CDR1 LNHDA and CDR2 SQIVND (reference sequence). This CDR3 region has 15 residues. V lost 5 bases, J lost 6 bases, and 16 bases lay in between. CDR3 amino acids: CASSSQGVFDEKLFF. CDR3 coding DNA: TGTGCCAGTAGTTCCCAGGGAGTCTTCGATGAAAAACTGTTTTTT.

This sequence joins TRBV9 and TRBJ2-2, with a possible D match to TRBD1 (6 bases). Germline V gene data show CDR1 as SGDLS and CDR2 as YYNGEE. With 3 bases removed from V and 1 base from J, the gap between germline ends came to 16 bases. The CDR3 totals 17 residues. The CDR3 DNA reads TGTGCCAGCAGCGCCACACCGCAGGGGTTGAACACCGGGGAGCTGTTTTTT. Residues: CASSATPQGLNTGELFF. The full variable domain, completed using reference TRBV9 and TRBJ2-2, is DSGVTQTPKHLITATGQRVTLRCSPRSGDLSVYWYQQSLDQGLQFLIQYYNGEERAKGNILERFSAQQFPDLHSELNLSSLELGDSALYFCASSATPQGLNTGELFFGEGSRLTVL.

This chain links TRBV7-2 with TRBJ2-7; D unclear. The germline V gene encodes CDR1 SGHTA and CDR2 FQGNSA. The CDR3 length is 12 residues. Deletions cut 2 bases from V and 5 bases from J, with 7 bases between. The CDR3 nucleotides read TGTGCCAGCAGCTTAAGGCCCCACGAGCAGTACTTC. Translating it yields CASSLRPHEQYF.

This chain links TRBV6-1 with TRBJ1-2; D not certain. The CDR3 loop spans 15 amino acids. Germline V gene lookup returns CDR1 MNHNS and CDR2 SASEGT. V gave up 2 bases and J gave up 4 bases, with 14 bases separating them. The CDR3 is CASSESVLVTYGYTF. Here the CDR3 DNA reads TGTGCCAGCAGTGAAAGTGTTTTGGTGACCTATGGCTACACCTTC.

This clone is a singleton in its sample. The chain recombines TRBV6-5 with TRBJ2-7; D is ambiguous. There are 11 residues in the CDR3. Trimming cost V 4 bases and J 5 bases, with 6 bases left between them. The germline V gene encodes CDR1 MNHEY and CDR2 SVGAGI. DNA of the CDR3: TGTGCCAGCAGTTCACTAAACGAGCAGTACTTC. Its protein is CASSSLNEQYF.

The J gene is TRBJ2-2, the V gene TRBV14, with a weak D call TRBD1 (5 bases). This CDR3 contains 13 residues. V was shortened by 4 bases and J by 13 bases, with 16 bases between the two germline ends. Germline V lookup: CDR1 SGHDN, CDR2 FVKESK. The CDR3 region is CASSLYRAQGLFF. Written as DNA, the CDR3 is TGTGCCAGCAGCCTGTATCGGGCCCAGGGGCTGTTTTTT.

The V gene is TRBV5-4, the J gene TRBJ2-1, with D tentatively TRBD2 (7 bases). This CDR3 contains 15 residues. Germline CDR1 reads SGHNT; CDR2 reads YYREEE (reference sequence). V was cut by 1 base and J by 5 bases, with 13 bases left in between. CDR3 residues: CASSLLRGADNEQFF. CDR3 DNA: TGTGCCAGCAGCTTGCTTCGGGGGGCCGACAATGAGCAGTTCTTC.

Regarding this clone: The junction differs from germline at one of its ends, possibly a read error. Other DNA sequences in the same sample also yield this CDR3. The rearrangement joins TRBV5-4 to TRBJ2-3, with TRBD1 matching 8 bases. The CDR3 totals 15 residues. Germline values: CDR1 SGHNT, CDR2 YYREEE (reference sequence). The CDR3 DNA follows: TGTGCCAGCAGCTTAGAGACAGGGGCGGTAGATACACAGTATTTT. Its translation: CASSLETGAVDTQYF.